The 2 T cell receptor beta chains in this list originate from one sample, sequenced in a study of T cell repertoires in cytomegalovirus infection (dated by TCRdb to the late 2010s). Per the publication, the treatment or condition label means: in vitro stimulation with specific CMV peptide epitopes to enrich CMV-specific T cells. The sequencer listed for this sample is Illumina HiSeq 1500. Clones were called with MiXCR by TCRdb after fastp trimmed the public reads at Q25, and only in-frame beta chains were retained. Rows with a matching CDR3 protein are joined into one entry that keeps the most common DNA and genes. Counted in this sample were a few hundred thousand distinct CDR3 sequences; roughly 43% of them appeared once. The ten largest account for around 50% of the sample. The antigens for these receptors are not known. The sample was cultured PBMCs, taken from culture after CMV antigen stimulation. The origin of the receptors is a human donor in good health (CMV status not recorded). Some clones in this sample may be carry-over from other donors' samples.

This clonotype was detected a few times. The gene calls are TRBV6-2 or TRBV6-3 and TRBJ1-1; D unclear. V was shortened by 2 bases and J by 7 bases, with 11 bases between the two germline ends. Looked up from germline, CDR1 is MNHEY and CDR2 is SVGEGT. The CDR3 contains 13 residues. CDR3 in amino acids: CASSYIQLREAFF. As DNA, the CDR3 is TGTGCCAGCAGTTACATACAGCTCCGTGAAGCTTTCTTT.

V is TRBV27 and J is TRBJ2-1; D ambiguous. The length of the CDR3 is 14 residues. Germline values: CDR1 MNHEY, CDR2 SMNVEV (reference sequence). Deletions cut 8 bases from V and 5 bases from J, with 16 bases between. CDR3 region: CASQIRAVHNEQFF. The CDR3 DNA follows: TGTGCCAGCCAAATACGGGCAGTCCACAATGAGCAGTTCTTC.